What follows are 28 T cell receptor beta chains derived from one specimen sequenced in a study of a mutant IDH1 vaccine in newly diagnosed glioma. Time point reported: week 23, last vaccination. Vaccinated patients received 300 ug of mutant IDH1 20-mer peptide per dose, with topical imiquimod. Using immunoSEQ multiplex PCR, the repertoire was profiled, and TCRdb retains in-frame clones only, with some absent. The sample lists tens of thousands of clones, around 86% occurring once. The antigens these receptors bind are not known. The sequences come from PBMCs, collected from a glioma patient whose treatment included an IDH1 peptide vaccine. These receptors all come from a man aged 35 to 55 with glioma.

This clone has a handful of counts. CDR3 coding DNA: TGTGCCAGCAGTCCACAGGCACAAGAGACCCAGTACTTC. Protein: CASSPQAQETQYF. The chain combines TRBV6-5 with TRBJ2-5, with D perhaps TRBD1 (5 bases). This CDR3 has 13 amino acids. Germline lookup yields CDR1 MNHEY and CDR2 SVGAGI. Trimming cost V 5 bases and J 2 bases, with 9 bases left between them.

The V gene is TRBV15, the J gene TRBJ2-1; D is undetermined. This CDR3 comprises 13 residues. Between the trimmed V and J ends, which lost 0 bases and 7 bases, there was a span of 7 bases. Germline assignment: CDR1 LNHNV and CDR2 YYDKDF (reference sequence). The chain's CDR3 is CATSRDPGNEQFF. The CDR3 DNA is TGTGCCACCAGCAGAGATCCCGGGAATGAGCAGTTCTTC.

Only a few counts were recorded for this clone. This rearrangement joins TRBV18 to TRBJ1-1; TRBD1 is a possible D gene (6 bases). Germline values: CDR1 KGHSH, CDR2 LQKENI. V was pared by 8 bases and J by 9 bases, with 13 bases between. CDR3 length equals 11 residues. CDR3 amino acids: CASHREGQAFF. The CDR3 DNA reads TGTGCCAGCCACAGGGAGGGCCAAGCTTTCTTT. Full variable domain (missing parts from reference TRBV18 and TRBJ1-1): NAGVMQNPRHLVRRRGQEARLRCSPMKGHSHVYWYRQLPEEGLKFMVYLQKENIIDESGMPKERFSAEFPKEGPSILRIQQVVRGDSAAYFCASHREGQAFFGQGTRLTVV.

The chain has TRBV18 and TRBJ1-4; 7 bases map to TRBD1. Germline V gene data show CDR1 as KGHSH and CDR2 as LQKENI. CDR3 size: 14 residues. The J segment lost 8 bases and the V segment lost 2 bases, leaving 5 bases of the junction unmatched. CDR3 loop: CASSPAGGVEKLFF. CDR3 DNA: TGTGCCAGCTCACCAGCAGGGGGAGTCGAAAAACTGTTTTTT.

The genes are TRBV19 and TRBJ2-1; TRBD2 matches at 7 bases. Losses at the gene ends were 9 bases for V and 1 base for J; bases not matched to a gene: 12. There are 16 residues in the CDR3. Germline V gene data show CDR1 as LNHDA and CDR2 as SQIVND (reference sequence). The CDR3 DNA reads TGTGCCAGCCTAGCCCTCGCGGGAGCTTCCTACAATGAGCAGTTCTTC. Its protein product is CASLALAGASYNEQFF.

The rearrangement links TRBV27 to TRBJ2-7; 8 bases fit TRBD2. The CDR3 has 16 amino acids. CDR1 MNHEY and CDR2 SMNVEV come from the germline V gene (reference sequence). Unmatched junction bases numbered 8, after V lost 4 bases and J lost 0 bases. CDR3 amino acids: CASSYFKSGSSYEQYF. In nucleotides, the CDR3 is TGTGCCAGCAGTTACTTTAAGAGCGGGAGCTCCTACGAGCAGTACTTC.

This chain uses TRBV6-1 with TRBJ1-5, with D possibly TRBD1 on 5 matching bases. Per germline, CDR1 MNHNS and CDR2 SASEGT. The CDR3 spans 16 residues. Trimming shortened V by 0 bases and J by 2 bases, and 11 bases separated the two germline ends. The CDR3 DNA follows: TGTGCCAGCAGTGAAGCCGGGGGTATGGGCAATCAGCCCCAGCATTTT. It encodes CASSEAGGMGNQPQHF.

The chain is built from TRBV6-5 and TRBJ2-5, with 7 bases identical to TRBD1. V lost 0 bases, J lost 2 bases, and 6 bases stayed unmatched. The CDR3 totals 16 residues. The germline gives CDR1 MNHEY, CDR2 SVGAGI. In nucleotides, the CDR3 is TGTGCCAGCAGTTACTCCTATGGGACAGTTCAAGAGACCCAGTACTTC. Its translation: CASSYSYGTVQETQYF.

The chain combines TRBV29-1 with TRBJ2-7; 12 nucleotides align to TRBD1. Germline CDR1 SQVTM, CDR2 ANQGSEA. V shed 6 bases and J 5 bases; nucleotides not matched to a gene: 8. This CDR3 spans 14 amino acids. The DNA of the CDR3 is TGCAGCGTAGGGGCCGGGACAGGGGGCCACGAGCAGTACTTC. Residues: CSVGAGTGGHEQYF.

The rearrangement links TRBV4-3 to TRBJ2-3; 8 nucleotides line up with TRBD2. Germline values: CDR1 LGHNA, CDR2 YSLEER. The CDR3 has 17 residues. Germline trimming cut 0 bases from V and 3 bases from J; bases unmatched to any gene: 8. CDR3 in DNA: TGCGCCAGCAGCCAAGATTCGGGGGGGAGTGGAACAGATACGCAGTATTTT. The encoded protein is CASSQDSGGSGTDTQYF.

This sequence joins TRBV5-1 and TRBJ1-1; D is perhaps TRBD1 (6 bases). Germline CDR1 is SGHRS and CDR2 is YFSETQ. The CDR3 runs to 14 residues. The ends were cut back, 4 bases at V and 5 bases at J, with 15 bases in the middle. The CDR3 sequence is CASSEQGSGTEAFF. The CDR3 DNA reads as TGCGCCAGCAGCGAACAGGGAAGCGGGACTGAAGCTTTCTTT.

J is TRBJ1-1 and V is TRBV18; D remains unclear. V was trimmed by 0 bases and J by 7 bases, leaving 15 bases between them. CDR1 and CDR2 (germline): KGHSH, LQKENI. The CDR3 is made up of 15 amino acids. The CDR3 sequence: CASSPPGREGNEAFF. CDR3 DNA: TGTGCCAGCTCACCACCAGGTAGGGAGGGCAATGAAGCTTTCTTT.

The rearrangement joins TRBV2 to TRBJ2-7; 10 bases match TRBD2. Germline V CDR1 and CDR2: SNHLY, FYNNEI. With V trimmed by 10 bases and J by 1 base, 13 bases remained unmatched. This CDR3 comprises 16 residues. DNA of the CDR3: TGTGCCACCCTCCCAGGCCTAGCGGGAGCGTCCTACGAGCAGTACTTC. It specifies CATLPGLAGASYEQYF.

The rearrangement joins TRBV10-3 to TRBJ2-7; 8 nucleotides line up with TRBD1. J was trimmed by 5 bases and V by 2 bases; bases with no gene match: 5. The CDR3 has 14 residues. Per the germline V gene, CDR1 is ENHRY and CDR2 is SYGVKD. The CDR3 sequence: CAISEGQGAHEQYF. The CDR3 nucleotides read TGTGCCATCAGTGAGGGACAGGGCGCCCACGAGCAGTACTTC.

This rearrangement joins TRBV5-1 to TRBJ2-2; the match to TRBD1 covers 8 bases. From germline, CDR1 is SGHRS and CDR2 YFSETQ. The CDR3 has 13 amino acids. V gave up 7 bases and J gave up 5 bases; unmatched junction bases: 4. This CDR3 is CASGRQGTGELFF. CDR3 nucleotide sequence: TGCGCCAGCGGAAGACAGGGGACCGGGGAGCTGTTTTTT.

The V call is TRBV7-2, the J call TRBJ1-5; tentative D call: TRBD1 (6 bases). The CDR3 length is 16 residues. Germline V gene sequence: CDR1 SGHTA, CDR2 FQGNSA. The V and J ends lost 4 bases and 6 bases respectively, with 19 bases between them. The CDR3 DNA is TGTGCCAGCAGCTCCAGGGGACCTGGGAGTGGTCAGCCCCAGCATTTT. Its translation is CASSSRGPGSGQPQHF.

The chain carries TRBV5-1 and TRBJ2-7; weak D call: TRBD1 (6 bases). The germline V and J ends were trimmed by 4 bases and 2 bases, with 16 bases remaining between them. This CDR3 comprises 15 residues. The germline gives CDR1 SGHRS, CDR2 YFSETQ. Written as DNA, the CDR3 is TGCGCCAGCAGCCGTACAGGGTGGTTGACCTACGAGCAGTACTTC. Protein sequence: CASSRTGWLTYEQYF.

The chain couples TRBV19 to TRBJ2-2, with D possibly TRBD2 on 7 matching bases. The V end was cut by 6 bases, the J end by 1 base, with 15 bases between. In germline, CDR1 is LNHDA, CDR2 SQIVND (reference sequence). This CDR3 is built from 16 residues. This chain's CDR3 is CASSPGGGGNTGELFF. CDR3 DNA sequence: TGTGCCAGTAGCCCCGGGGGAGGGGGGAACACCGGGGAGCTGTTTTTT.

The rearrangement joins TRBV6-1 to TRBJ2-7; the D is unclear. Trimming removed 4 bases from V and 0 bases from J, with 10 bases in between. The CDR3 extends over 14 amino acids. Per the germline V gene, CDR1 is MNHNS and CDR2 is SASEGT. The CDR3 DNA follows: TGTGCCAGCAGTGGGACGGACCTCTCCTACGAGCAGTACTTC. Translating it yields CASSGTDLSYEQYF.

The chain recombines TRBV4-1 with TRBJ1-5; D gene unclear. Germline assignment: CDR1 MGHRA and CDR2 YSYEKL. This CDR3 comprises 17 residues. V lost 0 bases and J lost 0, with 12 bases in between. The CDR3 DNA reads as TGCGCCAGCAGCCAAGAAGATACACGATTTAGCAATCAGCCCCAGCATTTT. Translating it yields CASSQEDTRFSNQPQHF.

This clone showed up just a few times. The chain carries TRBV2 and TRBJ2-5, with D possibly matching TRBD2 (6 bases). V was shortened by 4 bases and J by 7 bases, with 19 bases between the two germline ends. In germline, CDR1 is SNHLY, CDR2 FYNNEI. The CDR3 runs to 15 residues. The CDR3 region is CASSAPPLAVTTQYF. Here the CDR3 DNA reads TGTGCCAGCAGTGCCCCCCCCTTAGCGGTCACGACCCAGTACTTC.

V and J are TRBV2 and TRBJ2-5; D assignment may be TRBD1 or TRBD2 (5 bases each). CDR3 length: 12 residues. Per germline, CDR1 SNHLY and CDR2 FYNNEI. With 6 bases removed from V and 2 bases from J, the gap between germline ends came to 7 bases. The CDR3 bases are TGTGCCAGCAGGAGGGGTCAAGAGACCCAGTACTTC. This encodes CASRRGQETQYF.

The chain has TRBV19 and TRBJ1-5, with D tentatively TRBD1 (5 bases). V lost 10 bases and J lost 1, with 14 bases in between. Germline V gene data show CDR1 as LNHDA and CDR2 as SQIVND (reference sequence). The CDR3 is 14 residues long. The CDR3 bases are TGTGCCACCAGCAGGGAGAGAAGCAATCAGCCCCAGCATTTT. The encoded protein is CATSRERSNQPQHF.

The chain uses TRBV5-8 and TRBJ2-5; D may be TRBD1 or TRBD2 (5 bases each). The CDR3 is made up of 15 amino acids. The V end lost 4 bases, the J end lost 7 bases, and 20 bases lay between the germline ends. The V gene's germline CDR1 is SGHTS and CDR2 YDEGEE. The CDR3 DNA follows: TGTGCCAGCAGCCCGATCGGGGCGGCGGCCACGACCCAGTACTTC. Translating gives CASSPIGAAATTQYF.

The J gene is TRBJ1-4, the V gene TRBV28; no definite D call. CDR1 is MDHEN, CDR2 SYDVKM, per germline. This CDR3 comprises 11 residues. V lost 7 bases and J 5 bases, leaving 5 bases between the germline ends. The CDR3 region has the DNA TGTGCCAGCACCCTGAATGAAAAACTGTTTTTT. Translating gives CASTLNEKLFF.

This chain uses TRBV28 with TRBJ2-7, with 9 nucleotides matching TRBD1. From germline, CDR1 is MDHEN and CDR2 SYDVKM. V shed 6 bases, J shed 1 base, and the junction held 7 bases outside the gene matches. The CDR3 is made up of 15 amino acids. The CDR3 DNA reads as TGTGCCAGCAGACCCTCCGGGACAGGGTCCTACGAGCAGTACTTC. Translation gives CASRPSGTGSYEQYF.

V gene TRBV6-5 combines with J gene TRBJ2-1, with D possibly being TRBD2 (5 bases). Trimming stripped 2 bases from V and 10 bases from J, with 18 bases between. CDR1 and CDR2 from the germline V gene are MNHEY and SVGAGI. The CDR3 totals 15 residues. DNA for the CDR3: TGTGCCAGCAGTTACCGGGGAGCCGCTATCGGGGAGCAGTTCTTC. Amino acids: CASSYRGAAIGEQFF.

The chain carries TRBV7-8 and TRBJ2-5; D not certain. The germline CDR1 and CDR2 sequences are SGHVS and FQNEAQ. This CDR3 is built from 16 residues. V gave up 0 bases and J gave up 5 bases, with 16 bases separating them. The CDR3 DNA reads TGTGCCAGCAGCTTAGCCGGGTTAGGGTTAATGGAGACCCAGTACTTC. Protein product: CASSLAGLGLMETQYF.